This TCR beta chain is from a study of blood T cells in healthy people across ages. With a J-beta primer mix and a sample-barcoded 5' primer, a second PCR ran about 7 to 12 cycles. From the 5' RACE reads, TCRdb called clonotypes with MiXCR, one entry per CDR3 protein. The table includes 800,000 to 1,000,000 distinct CDR3 sequences, around 48% detected once. Germline V CDR1 and CDR2: DFQATT, SNEGSKA (reference sequence). CDR3 length: 14 residues. Trimming cost V 5 bases and J 1 base, with 14 bases left between them. The source is a man aged 25 to 40 in good health. Input material: blood. The chain joins TRBV20-1 to TRBJ1-2; maybe TRBD1 (6 bases). The CDR3 nucleotides are TGCAGTGCTGGGGGGGGCAGGGGTAACTATGGCTACACCTTC. Encoded protein: CSAGGGRGNYGYTF.